This TCR beta chain was sequenced for a study of radiotherapy plus CTLA-4 blockade in lung cancer (dated by TCRdb to 2016 to 2019). About the full investigation: Among the enrolled patients, 15% to 20% had an objective response, and around 31% reached disease control.

What the authors observed across the whole study: Increased serum interferon-beta after radiation, together with early dynamic changes in blood T cell clones, were reported to be the strongest predictors of response. After treatment with radiotherapy and ipilimumab, TCR clones that came from tumors expanded in the peripheral blood.

The study evaluated CTLA-4 blockade (ipilimumab) given together with focal radiation therapy in patients who had chemo-refractory metastatic non-small-cell lung cancer. The method was the immunoSEQ multiplex PCR assay. Held by TCRdb, this immuneACCESS table contains in-frame sequences only and omits some clones. Under half of the omission traces to an unresolved V gene where checked; the cause of the rest is unknown. The sample yields about 110,000 clones; approximately 81% were counted once. The ten largest clones add up to under 2.5% of the sample. This clone is judged medium-sized (0.01 to 0.1%). There is no known antigen for this receptor. No qualities accompany the bases; no much larger clone lies one base away. The cysteine opens and the phenylalanine closes a CDR3 of 12 amino acids. Only the CDR3 DNA is retained, 36 bases long and in frame from the first base. The germline V gene supplies CDR1 MDHEN and CDR2 SYDVKM. V is cut by 5 bases and J by 4 bases, and the space between the germline ends is 6 bases.

In this chain, TRBV28 is recombined with TRBJ1-5, with the D segment identity uncertain. This clonotype was sampled from a human donor with non-small cell lung cancer that progressed on radiotherapy plus ipilimumab. Some clones in this sample may be carry-over from other donors' samples. The source was peripheral blood, collected from a patient treated with radiotherapy plus ipilimumab. The DNA sequence follows: TGTGCCAGCAGTCCAGCTAATCAGCCCCAGCATTTT. This is translated as CASSPANQPQHF.